Below are 10 T cell receptor beta chains sequenced from a single sample in a study of blood T cell repertoires in COVID-19. Measured with immunoSEQ multiplex PCR; TCRdb has only the in-frame clones, and not every one. The sample shows about 180,000 clones, 60% to 85% of them seen only once. Input material: peripheral blood. These receptors were obtained from a woman aged 55-69 years with COVID-19, enrolled during active disease.

In its sample, this clone was seen once. The V call is TRBV3-1 (or the pseudogene TRBV3-2), the J call TRBJ1-3, with TRBD1 identical over 8 bases. With V trimmed by 6 bases and J by 7 bases, 8 bases remained unmatched. Germline CDR1 LGHDT, CDR2 YNNKEL (reference sequence). The CDR3 is made up of 14 amino acids. CDR3 sequence reads: CASSRTGSSNTIYF. CDR3 bases: TGTGCCAGCAGTAGGACAGGGTCGAGTAACACCATATATTTT.

The chain couples TRBV19 to TRBJ1-5, with D unclear. V was trimmed by 5 bases and J by 3 bases, leaving 8 bases between them. In germline, CDR1 is LNHDA, CDR2 SQIVND (reference sequence). The CDR3 totals 13 residues. CDR3 region: CASSASNNQPQHF. CDR3 sequence (DNA): TGTGCCAGTAGTGCCAGTAACAATCAGCCCCAGCATTTT.

This clone was counted a single time. This chain joins TRBV7-2 and TRBJ1-6, with TRBD1 matching 9 bases. CDR1 and CDR2 (germline): SGHTA, FQGNSA. There are 16 residues in the CDR3. Losses at the gene ends were 5 bases for V and 7 bases for J; bases not matched to a gene: 9. The CDR3 DNA is TGTGCCAGCAGCAGGACAGGGGATACTTCGAATTCACCCCTCCACTTT. This translates into CASSRTGDTSNSPLHF.

The chain recombines TRBV27 with TRBJ1-5; D is uncertain. Germline V gives CDR1 MNHEY, CDR2 SMNVEV (reference sequence). The germline V and J ends were trimmed by 2 bases and 1 base, with 9 bases remaining between them. This CDR3 is built from 15 residues. Here the CDR3 reads CASSLMWRSNQPQHF. The CDR3, as DNA: TGTGCCAGCAGTTTAATGTGGAGGAGCAATCAGCCCCAGCATTTT.

V and J are TRBV7-9 and TRBJ2-1, with 7 positions matching TRBD2. Germline CDR1 is SEHNR and CDR2 is FQNEAQ (reference sequence). V lost 7 bases and J lost 4; bases outside the gene matches: 7. The CDR3 runs 14 residues. The CDR3 sequence: CASIPGLGYNEQFF. Here the CDR3 DNA reads TGTGCCAGCATCCCCGGACTAGGTTACAATGAGCAGTTCTTC.

The V call is TRBV9, the J call TRBJ2-3; 9 bases are shared with TRBD2. The V segment lost 0 bases and the J segment 0 bases; nucleotides outside the gene matches: 5. This CDR3 has 17 amino acids. Germline V gene lookup returns CDR1 SGDLS and CDR2 YYNGEE. CDR3 protein: CASSVAMAGGSTDTQYF. CDR3 coding DNA: TGTGCCAGCAGCGTAGCTATGGCGGGGGGGAGCACAGATACGCAGTATTTT.

The V and J genes are TRBV5-1 and TRBJ2-3; D is possibly TRBD2 (5 bases). Trimming stripped 4 bases from V and 10 bases from J, with 10 bases between. There are 11 residues in the CDR3. The germline gives CDR1 SGHRS, CDR2 YFSETQ. CDR3 DNA: TGCGCCAGCAGCCGGAGCGGCGCGCAGTATTTT. Translating gives CASSRSGAQYF.

The chain carries TRBV9 and TRBJ2-1, with TRBD1 identical over 7 bases. This CDR3 region has 16 residues. Germline V CDR1 and CDR2: SGDLS, YYNGEE. The trim removed 0 bases at V and 4 bases at J, leaving 7 bases unmatched. In nucleotides, the CDR3 is TGTGCCAGCAGCGTAGCTGGTAGGGACAGTTACAATGAGCAGTTCTTC. It yields the protein CASSVAGRDSYNEQFF. Full variable domain (outside the CDR3, taken from reference TRBV9 and TRBJ2-1): DSGVTQTPKHLITATGQRVTLRCSPRSGDLSVYWYQQSLDQGLQFLIQYYNGEERAKGNILERFSAQQFPDLHSELNLSSLELGDSALYFCASSVAGRDSYNEQFFGPGTRLTVL.

J is TRBJ2-2 and V is TRBV5-4; perhaps TRBD1 as D (6 bases). The V and J ends lost 2 bases and 5 bases respectively, with 7 bases between them. CDR1 and CDR2 (germline): SGHNT, YYREEE (reference sequence). The CDR3 runs 13 residues. CDR3 in DNA: TGTGCCAGCAGCTTCCAGGGGACCGGGGAGCTGTTTTTT. Translation: CASSFQGTGELFF.

The rearrangement links TRBV28 to TRBJ1-5; 10 nucleotides line up with TRBD1. The CDR3 has 16 residues. Germline V gives CDR1 MDHEN, CDR2 SYDVKM. V lost 4 bases and J lost 2; bases outside the gene matches: 5. In DNA, the CDR3 is TGTGCCAGCAGTTCGCGACAGGGGGCAGGCAATCAGCCCCAGCATTTT. It translates to CASSSRQGAGNQPQHF.